The 20 T cell receptor beta chains presented below share a single source sample, sequenced in a study of cytomegalovirus exposure and HLA in healthy donors. PCR was performed using 60 Vbeta and 13 Jbeta primers. Generated by immunoSEQ multiplex PCR, the TCRdb table keeps only in-frame clones and is missing some. The sample yields about 100,000 clones, around 60% seen once. What was sequenced was PBMCs. The receptors come from a human donor in good health.

The V gene is TRBV5-1, the J gene TRBJ1-4; weak D call: TRBD1 (6 bases). Trimming left V 0 bases short and J 0 bases short, with 12 bases between. The CDR3 runs to 17 residues. Germline CDR1 and CDR2: SGHRS and YFSETQ. CDR3 sequence (DNA): TGCGCCAGCAGCTTGGTGGGGGCCCTGGCAACTAATGAAAAACTGTTTTTT. Its protein product is CASSLVGALATNEKLFF.

CDR3 DNA: TGTGCCAGCAGCTCGCCACTAGCGGGAGGTATAGAGACCCAGTACTTC. Translation gives CASSSPLAGGIETQYF. V and J are TRBV7-8 and TRBJ2-5, with 12 nucleotides matching TRBD2. With 4 bases clipped from V and 4 bases from J, the junction kept 7 bases outside the gene matches. The CDR3 has 16 residues. In germline, CDR1 is SGHVS, CDR2 FQNEAQ.

The CDR3 loop reads CASSFEGDQPQHF. DNA of the CDR3: TGCGCCAGCAGCTTTGAGGGGGATCAGCCCCAGCATTTT. The V call is TRBV5-1, the J call TRBJ1-5; TRBD1 might be the D (6 bases). The CDR3 length is 13 residues. V was pared by 2 bases and J by 5 bases, with 8 bases between. Germline V gene data show CDR1 as SGHRS and CDR2 as YFSETQ. The entire variable domain, with the rest obtained from reference TRBV5-1 and TRBJ1-5, is as follows: KAGVTQTPRYLIKTRGQQVTLSCSPISGHRSVSWYQQTPGQGLQFLFEYFSETQRNKGNFPGRFSGRQFSNSRSEMNVSTLELGDSALYLCASSFEGDQPQHFGDGTRLSIL.

The CDR3 nucleotides read TGCGCCAGCAGCCAAGTTTCGGGACAGAGCTACGAGCAGTACTTC. This codes for CASSQVSGQSYEQYF. The chain carries TRBV4-1 and TRBJ2-7, with 7 bases fitting TRBD1. Germline lookup yields CDR1 MGHRA and CDR2 YSYEKL. The CDR3 has 15 amino acids. J gave up 3 bases and V 1 base, and 6 bases lay outside the gene matches.

This clone has a single count. The V call is TRBV2, the J call TRBJ2-1; 14 bases map to TRBD2. The germline CDR1 and CDR2 sequences are SNHLY and FYNNEI. The V gene end was trimmed by 6 bases and the J gene end by 6 bases; junction bases not matched to a gene: 16. The CDR3 is made up of 19 amino acids. CDR3: CASSNTLGKTSGRANEQFF. The DNA for the CDR3 is TGTGCCAGCAGCAATACCCTCGGGAAGACTAGCGGGAGGGCCAATGAGCAGTTCTTC.

The rearrangement joins TRBV10-3 to TRBJ2-3; perhaps TRBD2 as D (5 bases). Trimming took off 0 bases at V and 4 bases at J, with 8 bases between the two ends. This CDR3 is 14 amino acids long. The germline V gene has CDR1 ENHRY and CDR2 SYGVKD. CDR3 in amino acids: CAISESSSPDTQYF. The CDR3 coding sequence is TGTGCCATCAGTGAGTCGTCTAGCCCAGATACGCAGTATTTT.

The V and J genes are TRBV28 and TRBJ1-5; tentative D call: TRBD1 (6 bases). The CDR3 is made up of 15 amino acids. V lost 5 bases and J lost 6, with 17 bases in between. Germline V gives CDR1 MDHEN, CDR2 SYDVKM. The CDR3 coding sequence is TGTGCCAGCAGTCCTCGGGGGGCGCTAGGTCAGCCCCAGCATTTT. Translated: CASSPRGALGQPQHF.

The gene calls are TRBV4-1 and TRBJ2-7; 9 bases line up with TRBD1. The length of the CDR3 is 16 residues. The V segment lost 0 bases and the J segment 3 bases; nucleotides outside the gene matches: 6. Germline CDR1 MGHRA, CDR2 YSYEKL. CDR3 protein: CASSQDRGTGNYEQYF. DNA for the CDR3: TGCGCCAGCAGCCAAGATCGAGGGACAGGGAACTACGAGCAGTACTTC.

This clone was detected only once. This chain connects TRBV19 to TRBJ2-1; 7 bases agree with TRBD2. This CDR3 comprises 16 residues. J was trimmed by 2 bases and V by 5 bases; bases with no gene match: 9. Looked up from germline, CDR1 is LNHDA and CDR2 is SQIVND (reference sequence). The CDR3 DNA reads as TGTGCCAGTAGTTATGCGCTTGGGGGGGCCTACAATGAGCAGTTCTTC. It translates to CASSYALGGAYNEQFF.

This clone was recorded once. The chain combines TRBV5-8 with TRBJ2-1; 8 bases are shared with TRBD1. The CDR3 totals 14 residues. CDR1 is SGHTS and CDR2 is YDEGEE in the germline V gene. The V and J ends lost 0 bases and 5 bases, in that order; junction bases with no gene match: 1. CDR3 nucleotide sequence: TGTGCCAGCAGCTTGGGACAGGGGCACAATGAGCAGTTCTTC. Its translation: CASSLGQGHNEQFF.

This sequence joins TRBV11-2 and TRBJ2-5; D unresolved. The DNA matches TRBJ2-7 better at its end, which makes the J call doubtful. There are 13 residues in the CDR3. The germline gives CDR1 SGHAT, CDR2 FQNNGV. CDR3 in amino acids: CASSLEDHYEQYF. The CDR3 region has the DNA TGTGCCAGCAGCTTAGAAGATCACTACGAGCAGTACTTC.

CDR3 residues: CASSTGTSARETQYF. CDR3 bases: TGCGCCAGCAGCACCGGGACTAGCGCCCGAGAGACCCAGTACTTC. The genes are TRBV5-1 and TRBJ2-5; 10 bases are shared with TRBD2. CDR1 and CDR2 (germline): SGHRS, YFSETQ. The CDR3 has 15 residues. V shed 4 bases, J shed 4 bases, and the junction held 7 bases outside the gene matches.

CDR3 sequence (DNA): TGTGCCAGCAGCTTTAAGACAGGGAACACTGAAGCTTTCTTT. Protein sequence: CASSFKTGNTEAFF. This chain links TRBV11-2 with TRBJ1-1; tentatively, D is TRBD1 (6 bases). Germline CDR1 and CDR2: SGHAT and FQNNGV. The germline V and J ends were trimmed by 3 bases and 1 base, with 9 bases remaining between them. The CDR3 has 14 amino acids.

The V gene is TRBV28, the J gene TRBJ1-1; D might be TRBD1 (5 bases). Trimming pared 3 bases from V and 9 bases from J, leaving 8 bases between. Germline lookup yields CDR1 MDHEN and CDR2 SYDVKM. This CDR3 spans 11 amino acids. The CDR3: CASSLGGKAFF. In nucleotides, the CDR3 is TGTGCCAGCAGTTTGGGGGGGAAAGCTTTCTTT.

The rearrangement joins TRBV5-4 to TRBJ1-1; weak D call: TRBD1 (5 bases). The V end lost 4 bases, the J end lost 5 bases, and 12 bases lay between the germline ends. This CDR3 is built from 13 residues. CDR1 and CDR2 (germline): SGHNT, YYREEE (reference sequence). CDR3 in DNA: TGTGCCAGCAGCCTGAGGGGAGGTACTGAAGCTTTCTTT. It is translated as CASSLRGGTEAFF.

In this sample, this clone turned up a few times. The V call is TRBV6-6, the J call TRBJ2-7, with a weak D call TRBD2 (5 bases). The CDR3 length is 13 residues. CDR1 and CDR2 from the germline V gene are MNHNY and SVGAGI (reference sequence). V was shortened by 2 bases and J by 7 bases, with 12 bases between the two germline ends. The CDR3 is CASSYDGPGEQYF. CDR3 sequence (DNA): TGTGCCAGCAGTTACGACGGCCCGGGGGAGCAGTACTTC.

The chain combines TRBV6-1 with TRBJ2-3; D not resolved. Germline lookup yields CDR1 MNHNS and CDR2 SASEGT. The CDR3 is 13 amino acids. Trimming left V 0 bases short and J 6 bases short, with 7 bases between. The CDR3 is CASSEAIQDTQYF. CDR3 sequence (DNA): TGTGCCAGCAGTGAAGCAATCCAGGATACGCAGTATTTT.

The J gene is TRBJ1-4, the V gene TRBV19; 7 bases are a match to TRBD1. The V gene's germline CDR1 is LNHDA and CDR2 SQIVND (reference sequence). This CDR3 has 15 amino acids. Trimming cost V 4 bases and J 12 bases; bases outside gene matches: 14. The CDR3 region is CASSTNRDSLWELFF. DNA of the CDR3: TGTGCCAGTAGTACCAACCGGGACAGCTTATGGGAACTGTTTTTT.

Notes on this clone: Other nucleotide sequences from this sample produce the same CDR3. V is TRBV27 and J is TRBJ1-1, with D tentatively TRBD1 (6 bases). CDR3 length equals 17 residues. Germline V gives CDR1 MNHEY, CDR2 SMNVEV (reference sequence). The V end was cut by 2 bases, the J end by 1 base, with 17 bases between. The CDR3 sequence is CASSLTHRVFANTEAFF. CDR3 coding DNA: TGTGCCAGCAGTTTAACCCACAGGGTCTTCGCGAACACTGAAGCTTTCTTT.

CDR3 in DNA: TGCAGCGTTCGAGGACAACACTATGGCTACACCTTC. Residues: CSVRGQHYGYTF. V is TRBV29-1 and J is TRBJ1-2; maybe TRBD1 (5 bases). This CDR3 has 12 residues. V was cut by 5 bases and J by 3 bases, with 10 bases left in between. Germline-derived CDR1 and CDR2 are SQVTM and ANQGSEA.